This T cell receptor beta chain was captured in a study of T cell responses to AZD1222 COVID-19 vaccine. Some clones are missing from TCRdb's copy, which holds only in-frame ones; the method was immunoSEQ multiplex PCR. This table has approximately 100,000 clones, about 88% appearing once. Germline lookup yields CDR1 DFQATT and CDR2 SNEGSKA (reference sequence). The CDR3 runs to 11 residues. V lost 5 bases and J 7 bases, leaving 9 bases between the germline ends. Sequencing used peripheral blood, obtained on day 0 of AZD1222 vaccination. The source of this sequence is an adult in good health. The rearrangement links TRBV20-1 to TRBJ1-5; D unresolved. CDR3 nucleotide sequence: TGCAGTGCTGGGCGGTGGCAGCCCCAGCATTTT. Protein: CSAGRWQPQHF.